This T cell receptor (beta chain) originates from a study of blood T cell repertoires in COVID-19. Measured with immunoSEQ multiplex PCR; TCRdb has only the in-frame clones, and not every one. Of about 200,000 clones listed, 80% to 90% are singletons. This clone was found once. The sequence was collected from a human donor in a cohort sampled during active COVID-19. Sample: peripheral blood.

The CDR3 spells CASSDPTSGRAGSYNEQFF. The DNA of the CDR3 is TGTGCCAGCAGTGATCCGACTAGCGGGAGGGCCGGGTCCTACAATGAGCAGTTCTTC. This chain uses TRBV2 with TRBJ2-1, with TRBD2 identical over 14 bases. After removal of 3 bases from V and 1 base from J, the junction contained 8 bases not matched to a gene. This CDR3 has 19 residues. Germline CDR1 is SNHLY and CDR2 is FYNNEI.